The clone carrying this T cell receptor beta chain occurred many times. Its antigen remains unidentified. Source material for PBMCs was more than 7.5 ml fresh peripheral blood. The sample originates from a study of T cells in Graves' hyperthyroidism and ophthalmopathy. TCR beta CDR3 region amplification was performed from RNA transcripts. First-round RT-PCR with HTBI primers amplified the TCR CDR3 region. One entry per CDR3 protein results from TCRdb running MiXCR on the multiplex PCR reads. The sample yields a few hundred thousand distinct CDR3 sequences, approximately 15% seen once. The CDR3 totals 14 residues. V lost 1 base to trimming and J lost 3 bases, with 9 bases between them. Overall study results and limits: Blood samples included most of the expanded thyroid clonotypes exceeding 0.001.

This sequence originates from a woman aged 40 to 50 with Graves' ophthalmopathy. V usage is TRBV12-3 or TRBV12-4 and J usage is TRBJ1-1; D unclear. The source material was blood. The CDR3 DNA follows: TGTGCCAGCAGTTTAGTAGGGTTGGACACTGAAGCTTTCTTT. It is translated as CASSLVGLDTEAFF.